These 31 T cell receptor beta chains share one sample of origin, sequenced in a study of T cell repertoires in ileal Crohn's disease. Sequencing used immunoSEQ multiplex PCR; TCRdb keeps in-frame clones, though not all of them. The table records about 15,000 clones, roughly 70% of them present only once. The specimen was ileal tissue. These receptor sequences come from an adult with Crohn's disease.

A single count supports this clone. This sequence joins TRBV19 and TRBJ1-6; the match to TRBD1 covers 7 bases. V lost 5 bases and J lost 6; bases outside the gene matches: 10. CDR3 length equals 16 residues. Germline V gene lookup returns CDR1 LNHDA and CDR2 SQIVND (reference sequence). CDR3 loop: CASSHYRDSLNSPLHF. DNA for the CDR3: TGTGCCAGTAGTCATTACCGGGACAGCCTTAATTCACCCCTCCACTTT. The complete variable domain, with remaining parts taken from reference TRBV19 and TRBJ1-6, reads DGGITQSPKYLFRKEGQNVTLSCEQNLNHDAMYWYRQDPGQGLRLIYYSQIVNDFQKGDIAEGYSVSREKKESFPLTVTSAQKNPTAFYLCASSHYRDSLNSPLHFGNGTRLTVT.

The rearrangement joins TRBV11-3 to TRBJ1-1; 7 positions match TRBD1. The V segment lost 6 bases and the J segment 5 bases; nucleotides outside the gene matches: 6. The CDR3 extends over 13 amino acids. Germline assignment: CDR1 SGHNT and CDR2 YENEEA. The CDR3 here is CASSFTTGTEAFF. CDR3 in DNA: TGTGCCAGCAGTTTCACGACAGGGACTGAAGCTTTCTTT.

The CDR3 reads CAISESGQGMAYGYTF. DNA for the CDR3: TGTGCCATCAGTGAGTCCGGACAGGGAATGGCATATGGCTACACCTTC. J is TRBJ1-2 and V is TRBV10-3; 8 nucleotides line up with TRBD1. Germline loops: CDR1 ENHRY, CDR2 SYGVKD. Trimming removed 0 bases from V and 5 bases from J; junction bases left unmatched: 8. CDR3 size: 16 residues.

This sequence joins TRBV28 and TRBJ1-1, with 10 bases that match TRBD1. Germline CDR1 is MDHEN and CDR2 is SYDVKM. Trimming took 6 bases from V and 9 from J; bases not matched to a gene: 10. The CDR3 consists of 14 residues. This CDR3 reads CASSGGTGDYKAFF. DNA of the CDR3: TGTGCCAGCAGCGGCGGGACAGGGGACTATAAAGCTTTCTTT. The whole variable domain, filled in from reference TRBV28 and TRBJ1-1, reads DVKVTQSSRYLVKRTGEKVFLECVQDMDHENMFWYRQDPGLGLRLIYFSYDVKMKEKGDIPEGYSVSREKKERFSLILESASTNQTSMYLCASSGGTGDYKAFFGQGTRLTVV.

This clone was picked up a small number of times. The V and J genes are TRBV5-1 and TRBJ1-2; D not resolved. This CDR3 contains 14 residues. V gave up 0 bases and J gave up 7 bases, with 13 bases separating them. The germline V gene encodes CDR1 SGHRS and CDR2 YFSETQ. CDR3 nucleotides: TGCGCCAGCAGCTTGGGAGGGAAGCCGGGTGGCTACACCTTC. It is translated as CASSLGGKPGGYTF.

The chain is built from TRBV2 and TRBJ1-2; no firm D call. The CDR3 loop spans 13 amino acids. The germline V and J ends were trimmed by 10 bases and 3 bases, with 15 bases remaining between them. Germline CDR1 and CDR2: SNHLY and FYNNEI. CDR3 sequence reads: CATTVEIDYGYTF. CDR3 nucleotide sequence: TGTGCCACTACAGTTGAGATTGACTATGGCTACACCTTC.

The chain links TRBV6-1 to TRBJ1-1, with no clear D. The CDR3 runs 13 residues. Trimming removed 1 base from V and 5 bases from J, with 8 bases in between. Germline assignment: CDR1 MNHNS and CDR2 SASEGT. The CDR3 region has the DNA TGTGCCAGCAGTGAAGACAGATCTACTGAAGCTTTCTTT. This encodes CASSEDRSTEAFF.

V and J are TRBV6-6 and TRBJ1-1, with 7 bases that match TRBD1. CDR3 size: 14 residues. Germline values: CDR1 MNHNY, CDR2 SVGAGI (reference sequence). Trimming at V came to 3 bases and at J to 1 base, leaving 2 bases not matched to a gene. CDR3 DNA: TGTGCCAGCAGTTATGGGGACAGGAACACTGAAGCTTTCTTT. Translation: CASSYGDRNTEAFF.

The rearrangement links TRBV15 to TRBJ1-1; D is undetermined. V lost 5 bases and J 3 bases, leaving 13 bases between the germline ends. CDR3 length equals 14 residues. CDR1 and CDR2 from the germline V gene are LNHNV and YYDKDF (reference sequence). CDR3 coding DNA: TGTGCCACCAGCTCTGACGGGGTGGACACTGAAGCTTTCTTT. It translates to CATSSDGVDTEAFF.

CDR3 loop: CATGTSLYNEQFF. In DNA form, the CDR3 reads TGTGCCACCGGGACTAGCCTCTACAATGAGCAGTTCTTC. This chain joins TRBV15 and TRBJ2-1; 9 bases agree with TRBD2. V gave up 8 bases and J gave up 3 bases; unmatched junction bases: 2. The CDR3 is made up of 13 amino acids. Looked up from germline, CDR1 is LNHNV and CDR2 is YYDKDF (reference sequence). Looking up the rest from reference TRBV15 and TRBJ2-1 gives the full variable domain: DAMVIQNPRYQVTQFGKPVTLSCSQTLNHNVMYWYQQKSSQAPKLLFHYYDKDFNNEADTPDNFQSRRPNTSFCFLDIRSPGLGDTAMYLCATGTSLYNEQFFGPGTRLTVL.

This chain uses TRBV6-4 with TRBJ2-3, with 7 bases identical to TRBD2. Unmatched junction bases numbered 4, after V lost 0 bases and J lost 1 base. CDR1 is MRHNA, CDR2 SNTAGT, per germline. The CDR3 runs to 16 residues. The CDR3 coding sequence is TGTGCCAGCAGTGACTCTTCTAGCGGAGGCACAGATACGCAGTATTTT. The encoded protein is CASSDSSSGGTDTQYF.

The chain joins TRBV30 to TRBJ2-1, with a tentative D call TRBD1 (5 bases). CDR1 and CDR2 (germline): GTSNPN, SVGIG (reference sequence). The V end was cut by 0 bases, the J end by 5 bases, with 14 bases between. The CDR3 spans 15 residues. The CDR3 sequence is CAWSVYRRVNNEQFF. The CDR3 DNA reads as TGTGCCTGGAGTGTGTACCGCAGGGTAAACAATGAGCAGTTCTTC.

This clone was counted a few times. The rearrangement links TRBV2 to TRBJ1-3; possibly TRBD1 for D (6 bases). V lost 5 bases and J 0 bases, leaving 11 bases between the germline ends. In germline, CDR1 is SNHLY, CDR2 FYNNEI. The CDR3 is 15 amino acids. CDR3 sequence reads: CASSSGGGSGNTIYF. As DNA, the CDR3 is TGTGCCAGCAGTTCGGGAGGGGGCTCTGGAAACACCATATATTTT.

The rearrangement uses TRBV7-3 and TRBJ2-2, with D possibly TRBD1 on 6 matching bases. This CDR3 region has 13 residues. The germline V and J ends were trimmed by 5 bases and 7 bases, with 11 bases remaining between them. Germline CDR1 reads SGHTA; CDR2 reads FQGTGA. This CDR3 reads CASSQSRGGELFF. The CDR3 region has the DNA TGTGCCAGCAGCCAGAGCAGGGGCGGGGAGCTGTTTTTT.

This chain joins TRBV11-3 and TRBJ1-1; the D gene is possibly TRBD1 (6 bases). V dropped 1 base and J dropped 3 bases, with 15 bases sitting between them. Germline CDR1 and CDR2: SGHNT and YENEEA. The CDR3 is made up of 16 amino acids. The CDR3 nucleotides are TGTGCCAGCAGCTTAGCTGAATGGGGGCGTCACACTGAAGCTTTCTTT. The encoded protein is CASSLAEWGRHTEAFF.

V and J are TRBV5-1 and TRBJ2-3, with 7 bases aligning to TRBD2. CDR3 size: 16 residues. Germline lookup yields CDR1 SGHRS and CDR2 YFSETQ. V lost 3 bases, J lost 2 bases, and 9 bases stayed unmatched. The CDR3 protein is CASSSSLGGNTDTQYF. CDR3 sequence (DNA): TGCGCCAGCAGCTCCTCCCTCGGGGGGAACACAGATACGCAGTATTTT.

Concerning this clone itself: The sample holds other DNA sequences that translate to the same CDR3. This chain connects TRBV6-1 to TRBJ2-6; 7 bases match TRBD2. The germline CDR1 and CDR2 sequences are MNHNS and SASEGT. CDR3 length: 15 residues. The junction had 1 base not matched to a gene; V was cut back by 5 bases and J by 0 bases. The CDR3 nucleotides are TGTGCCAGCAGTTCTAGCGGCTCTGGGGCCAACGTCCTGACTTTC. It translates to CASSSSGSGANVLTF.

The rearrangement joins TRBV6-1 to TRBJ1-5; D uncertain. CDR1 and CDR2 from the germline V gene are MNHNS and SASEGT. The CDR3 loop spans 16 amino acids. V lost 0 bases, J lost 2 bases, and 11 bases lay in between. DNA of the CDR3: TGTGCCAGCAGTGAAGCAGCAGGTGGTGGCAATCAGCCCCAGCATTTT. Translated: CASSEAAGGGNQPQHF.

CDR3 nucleotides: TGTGCCAGCAGCGCACGGACAGTACAAGAGACCCAGTACTTC. It translates to CASSARTVQETQYF. The V gene is TRBV11-3, the J gene TRBJ2-5; a possible D gene is TRBD1 (6 bases). Per the germline V gene, CDR1 is SGHNT and CDR2 is YENEEA. This CDR3 contains 14 residues. The germline V and J ends were trimmed by 5 bases and 2 bases, with 12 bases remaining between them.

The gene calls are TRBV19 and TRBJ2-1, with a possible D match to TRBD2 (5 bases). The germline V and J ends were trimmed by 3 bases and 9 bases, with 9 bases remaining between them. CDR3 size: 12 residues. Germline V CDR1 and CDR2: LNHDA, SQIVND (reference sequence). The CDR3 here is CASSIGSAEQFF. The CDR3 nucleotides read TGTGCCAGTAGTATTGGTAGCGCTGAGCAGTTCTTC.

This clone was picked up a small number of times. The CDR3 here is CASTWARQYGYTF. CDR3 in DNA: TGCGCCAGCACCTGGGCCAGACAATATGGCTACACCTTC. The chain carries TRBV23-1 and TRBJ1-2; D ambiguous. TRBV23-1 is treated as an ORF (open reading frame) with a function not yet certain. The CDR3 sequence is 13 residues long. Deletions cut 7 bases from V and 5 bases from J, with 14 bases between.

The rearrangement links TRBV7-3 to TRBJ2-3; D remains unclear. V was shortened by 4 bases and J by 4 bases, with 9 bases between the two germline ends. CDR1 is SGHTA and CDR2 is FQGTGA in the germline V gene. The CDR3 covers 13 residues. CDR3 coding DNA: TGTGCCAGCAGCTCAAAGCCTGCAGATACGCAGTATTTT. Translated: CASSSKPADTQYF.

This clone occurred a few times. The chain recombines TRBV6-4 with TRBJ2-1, with 7 bases fitting TRBD2. CDR1 is MRHNA, CDR2 SNTAGT, per germline. CDR3 length: 14 amino acids. The trim removed 5 bases at V and 3 bases at J, leaving 4 bases unmatched. DNA for the CDR3: TGTGCCAGCAGTCCCGGACTAGACTACAATGAGCAGTTCTTC. Protein sequence: CASSPGLDYNEQFF.

The sample holds a few counts of this clone. This chain links TRBV7-6 with TRBJ2-7, with a possible D match to TRBD1 (5 bases). Trimming shortened V by 2 bases and J by 1 base, and 9 bases separated the two germline ends. This CDR3 has 14 residues. Germline lookup yields CDR1 SGHVS and CDR2 FNYEAQ. CDR3 DNA: TGTGCCAGCAGCTTATATCAGGGTTCCTACGAGCAGTACTTC. The encoded protein is CASSLYQGSYEQYF.

The chain has TRBV19 and TRBJ2-2; 9 bases map to TRBD2. This CDR3 comprises 17 residues. V was pared by 3 bases and J by 4 bases, with 9 bases of the junction left unmatched. CDR1 LNHDA and CDR2 SQIVND come from the germline V gene (reference sequence). The CDR3 DNA reads TGTGCCAGTAGTATTTTTGCGGGAGGGGTTTTCACCGGGGAGCTGTTTTTT. Protein: CASSIFAGGVFTGELFF.

The V gene is TRBV11-2, the J gene TRBJ2-1; 11 bases are shared with TRBD1. V lost 1 base and J lost 8; bases outside the gene matches: 4. The CDR3 contains 15 residues. Germline V gives CDR1 SGHAT, CDR2 FQNNGV. The CDR3: CASSLGTGGGYEQFF. The CDR3 bases are TGTGCCAGCAGCTTAGGGACAGGGGGCGGGTATGAGCAGTTCTTC.

The chain uses TRBV11-1 and TRBJ1-2; 7 nucleotides match TRBD1. J gave up 5 bases and V 5 bases, and 5 bases lay outside the gene matches. In germline, CDR1 is SGHAT, CDR2 FQDESV (reference sequence). This CDR3 contains 13 residues. As DNA, the CDR3 is TGTGCCAGCAGCCTTACAGGGGAGTATGGCTACACCTTC. It is translated as CASSLTGEYGYTF.

The CDR3 nucleotides read TGTGCCAGCCAAATTCAGGGTCACTCGAACTATGGCTACACCTTC. This sequence encodes CASQIQGHSNYGYTF. The chain is built from TRBV28 and TRBJ1-2, with D possibly TRBD1 on 5 matching bases. V was shortened by 8 bases and J by 2 bases, with 18 bases between the two germline ends. CDR1 MDHEN and CDR2 SYDVKM come from the germline V gene. The CDR3 sequence is 15 residues long.

This clone was counted a single time. The chain combines TRBV6-5 with TRBJ2-1; 7 bases fit TRBD1. The CDR3 covers 13 residues. Germline assignment: CDR1 MNHEY and CDR2 SVGAGI. V was clipped by 8 bases and J by 4 bases; unmatched bases: 5. CDR3 loop: CASGKTGYNEQFF. The CDR3 coding sequence is TGTGCCAGCGGAAAGACAGGGTACAATGAGCAGTTCTTC.

The V call is TRBV5-5, the J call TRBJ2-7, with TRBD1 matching over 11 bases. The CDR3 has 15 amino acids. With 4 bases clipped from V and 11 bases from J, the junction kept 14 bases outside the gene matches. Germline V gene data show CDR1 as SGHKS and CDR2 as YYEKEE (reference sequence). The CDR3 region is CASSPGQGVRSGKYF. In nucleotides, the CDR3 is TGTGCCAGCAGCCCGGGACAGGGGGTCCGTTCCGGAAAGTACTTC.

This clone has a handful of counts. Other DNA sequences in this specimen translate into the identical CDR3. This chain connects TRBV5-1 to TRBJ1-3, with 7 bases fitting TRBD1. The germline CDR1 and CDR2 sequences are SGHRS and YFSETQ. The CDR3 sequence is 15 residues long. V dropped 4 bases and J dropped 3; count of bases not matched to a gene: 7. The CDR3 sequence is CASSLPRDSGNTIYF. As DNA, the CDR3 is TGCGCCAGCAGCCTGCCCCGGGACAGTGGAAACACCATATATTTT.